This TCR beta chain was identified during a study of T cell changes during pregnancy in multiple sclerosis. The repertoire was sequenced with immunoSEQ multiplex PCR; TCRdb's copy has only in-frame clones and lacks some. The table includes about 49,000 clones, roughly 94% detected once. With 8 bases clipped from V and 4 bases from J, the junction kept 20 bases outside the gene matches. Germline CDR1 and CDR2: PRHDT and FYEKMQ (reference sequence). The length of the CDR3 is 18 residues. The TCR was taken from a female donor with multiple sclerosis, enrolled in a pregnancy study. This specimen consisted of CD8+ T cells from peripheral blood mononuclear cells, obtained before pregnancy. The chain couples TRBV13 to TRBJ2-3; TRBD2 aligns across 8 bases. DNA for the CDR3: TGTGCCAGCGGCTCGGGGCGTCCGGGAGGGCCTATGGCAGATACGCAGTATTTT. Protein product: CASGSGRPGGPMADTQYF. Full variable domain (outside the CDR3, taken from reference TRBV13 and TRBJ2-3): AAGVIQSPRHLIKEKRETATLKCYPIPRHDTVYWYQQGPGQDPQFLISFYEKMQSDKGSIPDRFSAQQFSDYHSELNMSSLELGDSALYFCASGSGRPGGPMADTQYFGPGTRLTVL.